This T cell receptor beta chain was found in a study of regulatory and conventional T cells in RAG deficiency. Here immunoSEQ multiplex PCR was the method, and the copy in TCRdb shows in-frame clones only, minus some. The sample holds roughly 45,000 clones, 85% to 90% seen once. Study-level points and caveats: In Omenn syndrome, Treg and Tconv repertoires overlapped >75%. Shannon entropy was markedly lower and Simpson indices higher in RAG-deficient patients than control T-cell subsets.

This clone came up a few times. The antigen is unknown. Conventional CD4+ T cells were sorted from blood as CD25-low CD127-high cells. Trimming removed 5 bases from V and 4 bases from J, with 11 bases in between. This CDR3 region has 13 residues. The germline CDR1 and CDR2 sequences are MNHEY and SVGAGI. The sample also formed part of further work on regulatory T cells. From that report: The primer mix had 52 TRBV and 13 TRBJ primers.

This sequence joins TRBV6-5 and TRBJ2-5, with D perhaps given as TRBD1 or TRBD2 (5 bases each). The receptor was derived from a human donor in good health. The sequenced sample was CD4+ effector T cells sorted from blood. This CDR3 reads CASSPFGAETQYF. The DNA for the CDR3 is TGTGCCAGCAGTCCCTTCGGGGCAGAGACCCAGTACTTC.